The 23 T cell receptor beta chains below were found in one sample sequenced in a study of T cells in Graves' hyperthyroidism and ophthalmopathy. RNA transcripts provided the source from which TCR beta CDR3 regions were amplified. HTBI primers drove first-round RT-PCR of the TCR CDR3. TCRdb redid the calling of the multiplex PCR reads with MiXCR, one entry per CDR3 protein. The sample includes just under 750,000 distinct CDR3 sequences, roughly 32% of them seen just once. Sequencing was performed on blood. All receptors derive from a middle-aged woman with Graves' hyperthyroidism.

This clonotype appeared many times. The J gene is TRBJ1-1, the V gene TRBV12-3 or TRBV12-4; D remains unclear. Trimming pared 4 bases from V and 6 bases from J, leaving 12 bases between. This CDR3 is built from 13 residues. The CDR3 reads CASSYESVAEAFF. The CDR3 DNA follows: TGTGCCAGCAGTTATGAGTCGGTCGCTGAAGCTTTCTTT.

This clonotype was seen ten or more times. V and J are TRBV7-6 and TRBJ1-6, with D perhaps TRBD1 (5 bases). In germline, CDR1 is SGHVS, CDR2 FNYEAQ. V lost 6 bases and J 0 bases, leaving 12 bases between the germline ends. The CDR3 runs to 16 residues. CDR3 DNA: TGTGCCAGCAGTTCCGGGGCCAGCTCCTATAATTCACCCCTCCACTTT. Its translation: CASSSGASSYNSPLHF. The whole variable domain, remainder taken from reference TRBV7-6 and TRBJ1-6, is GAGVSQSPRYKVTKRGQDVALRCDPISGHVSLYWYRQALGQGPEFLTYFNYEAQQDKSGLPNDRFSAERPEGSISTLTIQRTEQRDSAMYRCASSSGASSYNSPLHFGNGTRLTVT.

This clonotype was counted ten times or more. V and J are TRBV6-5 and TRBJ1-1; no clear D gene. Per the germline V gene, CDR1 is MNHEY and CDR2 is SVGAGI. V was cut by 2 bases and J by 4 bases, with 8 bases left in between. CDR3 length: 13 residues. CDR3 protein: CASSYTRSTEAFF. The CDR3 nucleotides are TGTGCCAGCAGTTACACGCGCAGCACTGAAGCTTTCTTT.

In DNA form, the CDR3 reads TGTGCCAGCAAAAAGGGCCAAGAGACCCAGTACTTC. Its protein is CASKKGQETQYF. V usage is TRBV6-2 or TRBV6-3 and J usage is TRBJ2-5; D is undetermined. V was cut by 7 bases and J by 1 base, with 7 bases left in between. CDR1 is MNHEY, CDR2 SVGEGT, per germline. The CDR3 covers 12 residues.

Comment on this clonotype: A junction end diverges from the germline sequence, so it may reflect a read error. The V call is TRBV7-9, the J call TRBJ2-5, with D possibly matching TRBD1 (6 bases). Germline values: CDR1 SEHNR, CDR2 FQNEAQ (reference sequence). The CDR3 consists of 16 residues. CDR3 region: CASSQTGPALQETQYF. The CDR3 region has the DNA TGCGCCAGCAGCCAAACAGGGCCGGCCTTACAAGAGACCCAGTACTTC.

This clonotype was seen more than once but under ten times. Germline is not matched at one junction end, which may reflect a read error. The CDR3: CATSRWDGDGYTF. The CDR3 nucleotides read TGTGCCACCAGTCGGTGGGACGGGGATGGCTACACCTTC. This chain uses TRBV2 with TRBJ1-2, with TRBD1 as a possible D gene (5 bases). The CDR3 spans 13 residues. Germline values: CDR1 SNHLY, CDR2 FYNNEI. Full variable domain (rest looked up from reference TRBV2 and TRBJ1-2): EPEVTQTPSHQVTQMGQEVILRCVPISNHLYFYWYRQILGQKVEFLVSFYNNEISEKSEIFDDQFSVERPDGSNFTLKIRSTKLEDSAMYFCATSRWDGDGYTFGSGTRLTVV.

Worth noting for this clonotype: Being one base from a much bigger clone, this may be a read error. The chain has TRBV20-1 and TRBJ1-2; TRBD1 is a possible D gene (5 bases). Trimming cost V 8 bases and J 5 bases, with 18 bases left between them. CDR3 length: 13 amino acids. Germline V gene sequence: CDR1 DFQATT, CDR2 SNEGSKA (reference sequence). The CDR3 region has the DNA TGCAGTACTATCCGTCAGGGTGGGTATGGCTACACCTTC. Amino acids: CSTIRQGGYGYTF.

J is TRBJ1-1 and V is TRBV15; 7 nucleotides line up with TRBD1. The CDR3 consists of 12 residues. V lost 9 bases, J lost 11 bases, and 12 bases stayed unmatched. Per germline, CDR1 LNHNV and CDR2 YYDKDF (reference sequence). The CDR3 nucleotides are TGTGCCACGACCGACAGGGCGACCGGGGCTTTCTTT. As protein: CATTDRATGAFF.

This clonotype showed up many times. The V gene is TRBV5-1, the J gene TRBJ1-1, with TRBD1 matching over 7 bases. V gave up 3 bases and J gave up 0 bases; unmatched junction bases: 8. The CDR3 consists of 16 residues. Germline CDR1 reads SGHRS; CDR2 reads YFSETQ. This chain's CDR3 is CASSSRQGAMNTEAFF. The CDR3 DNA is TGCGCCAGCAGCTCAAGACAGGGAGCGATGAACACTGAAGCTTTCTTT.

Concerning this clonotype: A much larger clone differs by one base, so this may be a read error. CDR3 in DNA: TGTGCCAGCGTAAAACTGGGACAGCTCAATCAGCCCCGGCATTTT. Translation: CASVKLGQLNQPRHF. The chain couples TRBV2 to TRBJ1-5, with TRBD1 matching over 7 bases. The germline CDR1 and CDR2 sequences are SNHLY and FYNNEI. The length of the CDR3 is 15 residues.

V usage is TRBV4-3 and J usage is TRBJ2-7, with no clear D. The CDR3 is 15 amino acids. Germline V lookup: CDR1 LGHNA, CDR2 YSLEER. Deletions cut 0 bases from V and 6 bases from J, with 15 bases between. CDR3 DNA sequence: TGCGCCAGCAGCCAAGATCTAGTCAAGCCAGGCGAGCAGTACTTC. Translating gives CASSQDLVKPGEQYF.

This clonotype was observed at least ten times. The rearrangement uses TRBV13 and TRBJ2-5, with 8 positions matching TRBD1. The CDR3 spans 17 residues. Germline lookup yields CDR1 PRHDT and CDR2 FYEKMQ (reference sequence). The V gene end was trimmed by 2 bases and the J gene end by 3 bases; junction bases not matched to a gene: 11. Written as DNA, the CDR3 is TGTGCCAGCAGCTTACTGGACAGGGTCTGGGGGGAAGAGACCCAGTACTTC. Its protein product is CASSLLDRVWGEETQYF. Together with reference TRBV13 and TRBJ2-5, the CDR3 gives the full variable domain: AAGVIQSPRHLIKEKRETATLKCYPIPRHDTVYWYQQGPGQDPQFLISFYEKMQSDKGSIPDRFSAQQFSDYHSELNMSSLELGDSALYFCASSLLDRVWGEETQYFGPGTRLLVL.

This clonotype was found a few times. This chain uses TRBV6-2 or TRBV6-3 with TRBJ1-6; D is ambiguous. V lost 0 bases and J lost 0, with 12 bases in between. The CDR3 has 18 residues. CDR1 is MNHEY and CDR2 is SVGEGT in the germline V gene. Here the CDR3 reads CASSYSIQESSYNSPLHF. For the CDR3, the DNA is TGTGCCAGCAGTTACTCGATCCAGGAAAGCTCCTATAATTCACCCCTCCACTTT.

The chain uses TRBV7-2 and TRBJ2-4, with TRBD1 matching 7 bases. The junction had 2 bases not matched to a gene; V was cut back by 5 bases and J by 4 bases. The V gene's germline CDR1 is SGHTA and CDR2 FQGNSA. The CDR3 has 13 amino acids. The chain's CDR3 is CASSPDRKNIQYF. The CDR3, as DNA: TGTGCCAGCAGCCCGGACAGGAAAAACATTCAGTACTTC.

This clonotype showed up just a few times. A read error may produce the germline difference seen at one junction end. The chain combines TRBV10-2 with TRBJ2-2; the D gene is possibly TRBD1 (5 bases). CDR3 length: 16 amino acids. Germline CDR1 reads WSHSY; CDR2 reads SAAADI. The CDR3 loop reads CASSTETGANTGELFF. CDR3 bases: TGTGCCAGCAGTACCGAAACAGGAGCGAACACCGGGGAGCTGTTTTTT.

V is TRBV10-3 and J is TRBJ2-1; 9 bases map to TRBD2. The CDR3 is 15 residues long. Per the germline V gene, CDR1 is ENHRY and CDR2 is SYGVKD. Germline trimming cut 4 bases from V and 6 bases from J; bases unmatched to any gene: 7. The CDR3 nucleotides are TGTGCCATCAGTGCAGCGGGAGGCCCGGGCAATGAGCAGTTCTTC. It translates to CAISAAGGPGNEQFF.

V usage is TRBV5-1 and J usage is TRBJ1-1; D remains unclear. Germline V gives CDR1 SGHRS, CDR2 YFSETQ. CDR3 length equals 13 residues. V lost 0 bases to trimming and J lost 4 bases, with 7 bases between them. The DNA for the CDR3 is TGCGCCAGCAGCTTGGCGACACTCACTGAAGCTTTCTTT. Translating gives CASSLATLTEAFF.

This clonotype has just a few counts. The DNA of the CDR3 is TGTGCCAGCAGTGTGGGCAGGGCTAGCAATCAGCCCCAGCATTTT. Amino acids: CASSVGRASNQPQHF. This chain connects TRBV12-3 or TRBV12-4 to TRBJ1-5; D is possibly TRBD1 (5 bases). The germline V and J ends were trimmed by 5 bases and 0 bases, with 11 bases remaining between them. The CDR3 sequence is 15 residues long.

This clonotype came up a few times. The V call is TRBV10-1, the J call TRBJ1-2; D gene ambiguous. Trimming cost V 5 bases and J 4 bases, with 11 bases left between them. Germline V lookup: CDR1 WNHNN, CDR2 SYGVQD (reference sequence). This CDR3 region has 13 residues. The CDR3 spells CASSTTESYGYTF. The CDR3, as DNA: TGCGCCAGCAGTACTACAGAGTCCTATGGCTACACCTTC.

This clonotype was detected ten times or more. V and J are TRBV5-1 and TRBJ2-7, with D maybe TRBD1 (6 bases). Germline CDR1 SGHRS, CDR2 YFSETQ. V gave up 3 bases and J gave up 2 bases, with 15 bases separating them. CDR3 length equals 15 residues. DNA for the CDR3: TGCGCCAGCAGCTCTCGACAGCCAGGGGCCTACGAGCAGTACTTC. It translates to CASSSRQPGAYEQYF.

Of note for this clonotype: A much larger clone is a single base away; this may be a read error. The chain recombines TRBV9 with TRBJ1-4; no firm D call. The germline gives CDR1 SGDLS, CDR2 YYNGEE. CDR3 length equals 15 residues. The CDR3 coding sequence is TGTGCCAGCAGCGTAGGTGGCCGATCCAATGAAAAACTGCTTTTT. Encoded protein: CASSVGGRSNEKLLF.

The sample holds a few counts of this clonotype. V and J are TRBV5-1 and TRBJ1-4, with a weak D call TRBD1 (5 bases). The CDR3 has 16 amino acids. With 3 bases removed from V and 0 bases from J, the gap between germline ends came to 12 bases. The germline CDR1 and CDR2 sequences are SGHRS and YFSETQ. This CDR3 reads CASSSGRIATNEKLFF. In DNA form, the CDR3 reads TGCGCCAGCAGCTCGGGACGTATTGCAACTAATGAAAAACTGTTTTTT.

This clonotype has at least ten counts. V usage is TRBV24-1 and J usage is TRBJ1-2; possibly TRBD1 for D (6 bases). Germline V gives CDR1 KGHDR, CDR2 SFDVKD. Trimming stripped 4 bases from V and 4 bases from J, with 12 bases between. CDR3 size: 14 residues. The CDR3 sequence: CATSETTGRYGYTF. In DNA form, the CDR3 reads TGTGCCACCAGTGAAACGACAGGACGCTATGGCTACACCTTC.